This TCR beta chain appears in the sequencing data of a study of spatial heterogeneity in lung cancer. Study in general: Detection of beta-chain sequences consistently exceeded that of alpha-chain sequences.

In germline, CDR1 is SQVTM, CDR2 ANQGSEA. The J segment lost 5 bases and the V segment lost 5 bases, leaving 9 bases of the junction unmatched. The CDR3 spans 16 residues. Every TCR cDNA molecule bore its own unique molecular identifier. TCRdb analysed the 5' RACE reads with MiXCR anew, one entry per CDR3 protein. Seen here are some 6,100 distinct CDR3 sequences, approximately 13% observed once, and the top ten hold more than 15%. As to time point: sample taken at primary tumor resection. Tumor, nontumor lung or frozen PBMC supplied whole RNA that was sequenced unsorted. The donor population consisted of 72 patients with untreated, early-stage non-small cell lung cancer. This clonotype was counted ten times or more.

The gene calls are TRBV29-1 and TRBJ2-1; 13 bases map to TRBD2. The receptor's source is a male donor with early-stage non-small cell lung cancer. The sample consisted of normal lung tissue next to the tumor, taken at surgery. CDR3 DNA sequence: TGCAGCGTTCGCGGACTAGCGGGAGTTGCTGACAATGAGCAGTTCTTC. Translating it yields CSVRGLAGVADNEQFF.